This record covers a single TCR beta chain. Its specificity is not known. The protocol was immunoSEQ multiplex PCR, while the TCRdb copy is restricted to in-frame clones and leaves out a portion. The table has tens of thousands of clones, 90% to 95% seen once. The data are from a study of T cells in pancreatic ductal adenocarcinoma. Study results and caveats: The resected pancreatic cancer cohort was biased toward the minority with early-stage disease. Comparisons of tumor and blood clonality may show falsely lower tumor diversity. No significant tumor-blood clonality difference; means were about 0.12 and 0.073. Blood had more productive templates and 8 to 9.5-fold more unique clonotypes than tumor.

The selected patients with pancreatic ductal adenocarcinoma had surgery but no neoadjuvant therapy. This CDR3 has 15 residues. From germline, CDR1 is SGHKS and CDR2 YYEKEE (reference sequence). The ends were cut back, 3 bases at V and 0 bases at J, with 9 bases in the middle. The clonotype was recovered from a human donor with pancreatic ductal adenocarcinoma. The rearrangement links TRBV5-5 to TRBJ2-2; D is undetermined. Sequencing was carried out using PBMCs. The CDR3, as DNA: TGTGCCAGCAGCTCTGGCACCCCGAACACCGGGGAGCTGTTTTTT. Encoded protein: CASSSGTPNTGELFF.